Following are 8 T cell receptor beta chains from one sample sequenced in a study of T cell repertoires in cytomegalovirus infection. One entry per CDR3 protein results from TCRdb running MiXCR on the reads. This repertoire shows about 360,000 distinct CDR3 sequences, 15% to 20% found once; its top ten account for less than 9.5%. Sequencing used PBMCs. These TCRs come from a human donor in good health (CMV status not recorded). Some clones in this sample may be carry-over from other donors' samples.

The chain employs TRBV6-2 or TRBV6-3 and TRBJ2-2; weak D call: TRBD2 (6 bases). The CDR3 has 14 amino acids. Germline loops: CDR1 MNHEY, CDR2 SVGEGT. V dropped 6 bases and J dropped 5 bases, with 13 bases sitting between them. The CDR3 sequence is CASSRGRTTGELFF. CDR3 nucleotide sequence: TGTGCCAGCAGCCGAGGGAGGACGACCGGGGAGCTGTTTTTT.

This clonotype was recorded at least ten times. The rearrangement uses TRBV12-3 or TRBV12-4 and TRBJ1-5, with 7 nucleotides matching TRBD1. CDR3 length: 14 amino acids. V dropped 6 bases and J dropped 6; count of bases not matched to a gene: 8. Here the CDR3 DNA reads TGTGCCAGCAGCAACGACAGGGAATTTCAGCCCCAGCATTTT. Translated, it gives CASSNDREFQPQHF.

The CDR3 nucleotides read TGTGCCAGCAGCCGGGGACAGGAGCCTCATTTAGACACTGAAGCTTTCTTT. Translated, it gives CASSRGQEPHLDTEAFF. The chain couples TRBV5-4 to TRBJ1-1; 8 bases map to TRBD1. V shed 4 bases, J shed 3 bases, and the junction held 14 bases outside the gene matches. Germline V lookup: CDR1 SGHNT, CDR2 YYREEE (reference sequence). There are 17 residues in the CDR3.

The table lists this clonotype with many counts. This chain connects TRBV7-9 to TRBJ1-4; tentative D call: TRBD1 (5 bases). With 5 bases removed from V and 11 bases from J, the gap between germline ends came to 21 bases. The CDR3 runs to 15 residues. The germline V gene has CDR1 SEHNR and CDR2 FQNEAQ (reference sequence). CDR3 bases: TGTGCCAGCAGCCCCATCGGAGGGGCGGTGCCCAAACTGTTTTTT. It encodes CASSPIGGAVPKLFF. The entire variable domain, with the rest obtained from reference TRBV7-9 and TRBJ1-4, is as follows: DTGVSQNPRHKITKRGQNVTFRCDPISEHNRLYWYRQTLGQGPEFLTYFQNEAQLEKSRLLSDRFSAERPKGSFSTLEIQRTEQGDSAMYLCASSPIGGAVPKLFFGSGTQLSVL.

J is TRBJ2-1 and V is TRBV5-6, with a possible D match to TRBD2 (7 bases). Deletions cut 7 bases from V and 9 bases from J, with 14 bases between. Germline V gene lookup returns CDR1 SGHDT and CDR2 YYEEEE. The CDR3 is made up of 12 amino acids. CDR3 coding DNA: TGTGCCAGCGCTAGGGGGGGCCGTGAGCAGTTCTTC. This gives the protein CASARGGREQFF.

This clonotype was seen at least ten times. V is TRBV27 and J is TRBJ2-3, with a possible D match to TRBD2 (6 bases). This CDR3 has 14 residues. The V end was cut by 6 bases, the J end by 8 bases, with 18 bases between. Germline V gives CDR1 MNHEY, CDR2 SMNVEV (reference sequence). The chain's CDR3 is CASSLARLGGTQYF. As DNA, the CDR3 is TGTGCCAGCAGCCTGGCACGCTTGGGAGGTACGCAGTATTTT.

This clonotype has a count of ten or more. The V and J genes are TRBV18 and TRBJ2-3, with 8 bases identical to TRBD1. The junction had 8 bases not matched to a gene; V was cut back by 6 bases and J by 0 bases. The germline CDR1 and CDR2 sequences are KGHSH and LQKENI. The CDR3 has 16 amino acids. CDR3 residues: CASSHPGGSSTDTQYF. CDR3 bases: TGTGCCAGCTCGCATCCAGGGGGCTCTAGCACAGATACGCAGTATTTT.

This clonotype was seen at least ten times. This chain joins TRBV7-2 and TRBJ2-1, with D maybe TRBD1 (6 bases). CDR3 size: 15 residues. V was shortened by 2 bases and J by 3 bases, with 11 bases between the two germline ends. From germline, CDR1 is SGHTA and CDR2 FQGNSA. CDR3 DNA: TGTGCCAGCAGCTTAACCGGGACAAACTACAATGAGCAGTTCTTC. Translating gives CASSLTGTNYNEQFF. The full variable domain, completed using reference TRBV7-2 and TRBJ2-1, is GAGVSQSPSNKVTEKGKDVELRCDPISGHTALYWYRQSLGQGLEFLIYFQGNSAPDKSGLPSDRFSAERTGGSVSTLTIQRTQQEDSAVYLCASSLTGTNYNEQFFGPGTRLTVL.